These T cell receptor beta chains were read from a single sample in a study of T cell changes during pregnancy in multiple sclerosis. Clones were sequenced by immunoSEQ multiplex PCR, and TCRdb holds only the in-frame ones, with some missing. The table shows under 55,000 clones, with around 93% occurring only once. This specimen consisted of peripheral blood, obtained in the second trimester of pregnancy. Source of these receptors: a female donor with multiple sclerosis, enrolled in a pregnancy study. Each CDR3 is given with its conserved first and last residue. The order of the fields is CDR3 protein, J gene, V gene.

CASSLGGTALTEAFF | TRBJ1-1 | TRBV5-1
CASSLGTSGSTEQFF | TRBJ2-1 | TRBV7-6
CASSTRDRGRGTEAFF | TRBJ1-1 | TRBV6-6
CATSRDSPGTGANVLTF | TRBJ2-6 | TRBV15
CATSSQQDTGELFF | TRBJ2-2 | TRBV15
CASSLAELATEAFF | TRBJ1-1 | TRBV7-9
CASSAGTGPGANVLTF | TRBJ2-6 | TRBV19
CASSQDSFYGYTF | TRBJ1-2 | TRBV6-1
CASSLQGSTDTQYF | TRBJ2-3 | TRBV6-5
CASRVGTGGNDEQYF | TRBJ2-7 | TRBV2
CASSQDPEGEYNSPLHF | TRBJ1-6 | TRBV4-1
CASWTGGVNEQFF | TRBJ2-1 | TRBV2
CASSSPRDYEQFF | TRBJ2-1 | TRBV4-2
CASSLDSPSNQPQHF | TRBJ1-5 | TRBV5-1
CASRRTGGNEKLFF | TRBJ1-4 | TRBV19
CASSLGLAVHNEQFF | TRBJ2-1 | TRBV5-5
CAISEPALRAEAFF | TRBJ1-1 | TRBV10-3